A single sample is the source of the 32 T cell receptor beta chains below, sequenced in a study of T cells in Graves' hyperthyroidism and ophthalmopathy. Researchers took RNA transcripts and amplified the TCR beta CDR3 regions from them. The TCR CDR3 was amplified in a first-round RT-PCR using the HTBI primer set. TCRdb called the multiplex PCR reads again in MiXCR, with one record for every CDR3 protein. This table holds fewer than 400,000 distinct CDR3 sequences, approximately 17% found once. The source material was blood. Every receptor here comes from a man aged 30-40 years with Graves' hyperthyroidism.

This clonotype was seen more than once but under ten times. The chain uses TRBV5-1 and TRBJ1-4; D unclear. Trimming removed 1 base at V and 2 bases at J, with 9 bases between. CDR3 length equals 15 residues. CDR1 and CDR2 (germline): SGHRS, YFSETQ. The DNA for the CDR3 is TGCGCCAGCAGCTTGCGTGGCCCGACTAATGAAAAACTGTTTTTT. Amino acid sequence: CASSLRGPTNEKLFF.

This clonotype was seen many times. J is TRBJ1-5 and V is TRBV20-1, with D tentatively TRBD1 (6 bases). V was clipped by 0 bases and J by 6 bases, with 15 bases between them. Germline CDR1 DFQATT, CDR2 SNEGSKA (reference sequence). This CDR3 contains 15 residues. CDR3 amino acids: CSAREIGGGGQPQHF. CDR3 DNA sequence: TGCAGTGCTAGAGAGATAGGGGGAGGAGGTCAGCCCCAGCATTTT.

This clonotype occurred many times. CDR3: CASRLSTKVQGLRVGELFF. The CDR3 nucleotides are TGTGCCAGCAGACTCTCCACCAAGGTACAGGGCCTACGTGTCGGGGAGCTGTTTTTT. V usage is TRBV7-9 and J usage is TRBJ2-2, with D possibly TRBD1 on 6 matching bases. V lost 6 bases and J lost 7, with 30 bases in between. CDR1 and CDR2 (germline): SEHNR, FQNEAQ (reference sequence). The CDR3 spans 19 residues.

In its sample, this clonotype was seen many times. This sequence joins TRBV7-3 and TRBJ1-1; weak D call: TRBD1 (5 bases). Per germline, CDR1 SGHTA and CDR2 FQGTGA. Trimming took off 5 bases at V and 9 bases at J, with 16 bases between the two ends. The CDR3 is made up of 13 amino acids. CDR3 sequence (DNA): TGTGCCAGCAGCCCCGGGGGGTCAGGGAAAGCTTTCTTT. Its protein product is CASSPGGSGKAFF.

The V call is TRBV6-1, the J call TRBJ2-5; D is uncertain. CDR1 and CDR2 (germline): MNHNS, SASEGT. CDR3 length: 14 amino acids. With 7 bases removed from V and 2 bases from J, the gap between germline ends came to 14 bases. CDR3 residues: CASIRASRQETQYF. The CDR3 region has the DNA TGTGCCAGCATCAGAGCTAGTAGACAAGAGACCCAGTACTTC.

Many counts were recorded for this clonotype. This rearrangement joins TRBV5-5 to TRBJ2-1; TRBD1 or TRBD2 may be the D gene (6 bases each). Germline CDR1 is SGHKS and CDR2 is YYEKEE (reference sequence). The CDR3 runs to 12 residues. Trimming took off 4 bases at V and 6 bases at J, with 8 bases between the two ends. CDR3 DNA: TGTGCCAGCAGCCCGGGGGCCAATGAGCAGTTCTTC. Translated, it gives CASSPGANEQFF. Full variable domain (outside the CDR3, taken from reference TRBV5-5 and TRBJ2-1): DAGVTQSPTHLIKTRGQQVTLRCSPISGHKSVSWYQQVLGQGPQFIFQYYEKEERGRGNFPDRFSARQFPNYSSELNVNALLLGDSALYLCASSPGANEQFFGPGTRLTVL.

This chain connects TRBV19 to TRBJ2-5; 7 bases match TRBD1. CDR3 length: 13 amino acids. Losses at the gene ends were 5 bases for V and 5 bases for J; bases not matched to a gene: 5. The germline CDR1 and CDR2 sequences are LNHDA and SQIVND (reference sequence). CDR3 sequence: CASSHNRGETQYF. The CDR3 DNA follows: TGTGCCAGTAGTCACAACAGGGGCGAGACCCAGTACTTC.

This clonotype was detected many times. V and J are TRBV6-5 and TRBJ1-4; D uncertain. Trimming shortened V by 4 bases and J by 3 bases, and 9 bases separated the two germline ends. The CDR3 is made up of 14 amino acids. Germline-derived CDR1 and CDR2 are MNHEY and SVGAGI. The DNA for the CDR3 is TGTGCCAGCAGTTTGGTTAGGGCTAATGAAAAACTGTTTTTT. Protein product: CASSLVRANEKLFF.

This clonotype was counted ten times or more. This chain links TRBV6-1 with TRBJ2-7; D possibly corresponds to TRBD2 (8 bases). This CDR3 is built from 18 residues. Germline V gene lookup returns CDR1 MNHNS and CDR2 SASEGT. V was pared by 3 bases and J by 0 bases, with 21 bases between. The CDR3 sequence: CASSDGQAKREYSYEQYF. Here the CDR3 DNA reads TGTGCCAGCAGTGATGGACAGGCCAAGCGGGAGTACTCCTACGAGCAGTACTTC.

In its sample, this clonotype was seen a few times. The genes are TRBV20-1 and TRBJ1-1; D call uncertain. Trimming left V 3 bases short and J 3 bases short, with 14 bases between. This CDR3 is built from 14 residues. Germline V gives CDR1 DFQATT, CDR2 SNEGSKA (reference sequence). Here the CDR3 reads CSARNVEGHTEAFF. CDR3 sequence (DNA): TGCAGTGCTAGGAACGTGGAGGGCCACACTGAAGCTTTCTTT.

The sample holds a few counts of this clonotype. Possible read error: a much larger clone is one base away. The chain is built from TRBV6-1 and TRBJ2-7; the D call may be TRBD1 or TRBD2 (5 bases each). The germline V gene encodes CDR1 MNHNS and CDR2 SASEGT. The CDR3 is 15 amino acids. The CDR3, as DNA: TGTGCCAGCAGTGATGAACCGGGACGAACCTACGGGCAGTACTTC. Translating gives CASSDEPGRTYGQYF.

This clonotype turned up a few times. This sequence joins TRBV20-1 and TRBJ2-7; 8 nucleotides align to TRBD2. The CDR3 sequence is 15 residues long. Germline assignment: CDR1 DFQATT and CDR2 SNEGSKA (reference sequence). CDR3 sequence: CSVGSGLETSYEQYF. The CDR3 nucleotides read TGCAGCGTGGGTTCGGGACTAGAAACCTCCTACGAGCAGTACTTC.

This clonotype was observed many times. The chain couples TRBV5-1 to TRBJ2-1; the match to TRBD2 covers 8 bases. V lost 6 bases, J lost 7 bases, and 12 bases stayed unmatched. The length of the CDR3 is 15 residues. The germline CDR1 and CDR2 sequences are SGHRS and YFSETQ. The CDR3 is CASTALEAGENEQFF. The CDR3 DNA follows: TGCGCCAGCACCGCTTTAGAAGCGGGAGAAAATGAGCAGTTCTTC.

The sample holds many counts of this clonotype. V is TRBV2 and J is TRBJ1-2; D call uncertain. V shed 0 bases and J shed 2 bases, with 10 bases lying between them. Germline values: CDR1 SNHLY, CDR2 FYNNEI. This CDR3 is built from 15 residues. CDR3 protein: CASSEAMDGNYGYTF. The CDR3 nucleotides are TGTGCCAGCAGTGAAGCGATGGACGGGAACTATGGCTACACCTTC.

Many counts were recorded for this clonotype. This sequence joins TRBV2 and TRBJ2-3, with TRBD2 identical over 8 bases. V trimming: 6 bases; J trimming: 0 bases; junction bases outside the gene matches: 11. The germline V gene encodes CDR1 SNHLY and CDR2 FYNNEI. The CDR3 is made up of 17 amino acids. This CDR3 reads CASSPTLAGVSTDTQYF. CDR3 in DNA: TGTGCCAGCAGCCCAACGCTAGCGGGCGTTAGCACAGATACGCAGTATTTT.

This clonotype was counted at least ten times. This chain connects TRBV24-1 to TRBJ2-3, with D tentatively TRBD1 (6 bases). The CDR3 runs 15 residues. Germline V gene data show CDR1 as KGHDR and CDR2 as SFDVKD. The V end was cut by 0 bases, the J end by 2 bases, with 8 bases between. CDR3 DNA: TGTGCCACCAGTGATTTGGGGGACAACACAGATACGCAGTATTTT. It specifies CATSDLGDNTDTQYF.

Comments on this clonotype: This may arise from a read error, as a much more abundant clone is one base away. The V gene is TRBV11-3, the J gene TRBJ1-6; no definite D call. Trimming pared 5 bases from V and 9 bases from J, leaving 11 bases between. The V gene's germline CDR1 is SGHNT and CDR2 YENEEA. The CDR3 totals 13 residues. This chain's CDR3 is CASSGEQSSPLHF. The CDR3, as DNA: TGTGCCAGCAGCGGGGAACAGAGTTCACCCCTCCACTTT.

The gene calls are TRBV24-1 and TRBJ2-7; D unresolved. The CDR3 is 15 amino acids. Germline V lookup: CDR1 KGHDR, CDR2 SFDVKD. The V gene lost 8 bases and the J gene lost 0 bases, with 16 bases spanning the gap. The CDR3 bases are TGTGCCACCAATCCGAAGGTGACCCACTCCTACGAGCAGTACTTC. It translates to CATNPKVTHSYEQYF.

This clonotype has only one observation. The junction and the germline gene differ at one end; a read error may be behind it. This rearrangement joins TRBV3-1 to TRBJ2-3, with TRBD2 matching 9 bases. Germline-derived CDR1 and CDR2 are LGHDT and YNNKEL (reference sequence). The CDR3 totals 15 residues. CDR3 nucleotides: TGTGCCAGCAGTCAAGGCGGGAGGGACACAGATACGCAGTATTTT. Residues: CASSQGGRDTDTQYF.

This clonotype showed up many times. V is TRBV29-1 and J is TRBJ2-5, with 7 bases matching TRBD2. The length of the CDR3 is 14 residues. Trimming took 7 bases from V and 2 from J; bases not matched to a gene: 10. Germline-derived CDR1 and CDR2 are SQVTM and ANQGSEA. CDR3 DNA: TGCAGCGCCCCCCTGGGAGGGGATCAAGAGACCCAGTACTTC. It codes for CSAPLGGDQETQYF.

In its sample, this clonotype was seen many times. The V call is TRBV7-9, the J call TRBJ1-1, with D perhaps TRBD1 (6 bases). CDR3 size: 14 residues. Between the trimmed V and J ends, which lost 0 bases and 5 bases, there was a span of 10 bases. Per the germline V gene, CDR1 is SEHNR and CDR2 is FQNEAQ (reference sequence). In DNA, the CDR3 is TGTGCCAGCAGCTTAGCCACAGGGCTAACTGAAGCTTTCTTT. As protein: CASSLATGLTEAFF. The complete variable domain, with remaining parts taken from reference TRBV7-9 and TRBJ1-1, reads DTGVSQNPRHKITKRGQNVTFRCDPISEHNRLYWYRQTLGQGPEFLTYFQNEAQLEKSRLLSDRFSAERPKGSFSTLEIQRTEQGDSAMYLCASSLATGLTEAFFGQGTRLTVV.

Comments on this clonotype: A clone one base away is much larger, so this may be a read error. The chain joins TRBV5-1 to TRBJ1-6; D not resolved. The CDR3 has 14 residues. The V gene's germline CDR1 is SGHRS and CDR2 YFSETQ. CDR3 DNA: TGCGCCAGCAGCCCAGACCTTCGGGATTCACACCTCCACTTT. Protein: CASSPDLRDSHLHF. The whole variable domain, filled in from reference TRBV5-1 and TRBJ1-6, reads KAGVTQTPRYLIKTRGQQVTLSCSPISGHRSVSWYQQTPGQGLQFLFEYFSETQRNKGNFPGRFSGRQFSNSRSEMNVSTLELGDSALYLCASSPDLRDSHLHFGNGTRLTVT.

CDR3 in DNA: TGTGCCAGCAGCGCACGAAGGAACACTGAAGCTTTCTTT. Its protein is CASSARRNTEAFF. The rearrangement links TRBV9 to TRBJ1-1; D unresolved. The V end was cut by 3 bases, the J end by 1 base, with 7 bases between. The CDR3 consists of 13 residues. Germline V gene data show CDR1 as SGDLS and CDR2 as YYNGEE.

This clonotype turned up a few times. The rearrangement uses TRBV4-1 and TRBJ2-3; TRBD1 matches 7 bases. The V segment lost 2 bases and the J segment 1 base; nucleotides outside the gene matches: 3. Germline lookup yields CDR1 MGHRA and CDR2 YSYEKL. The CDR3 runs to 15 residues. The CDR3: CASSQNQGGTDTQYF. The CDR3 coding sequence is TGCGCCAGCAGCCAAAACCAGGGGGGCACAGATACGCAGTATTTT.

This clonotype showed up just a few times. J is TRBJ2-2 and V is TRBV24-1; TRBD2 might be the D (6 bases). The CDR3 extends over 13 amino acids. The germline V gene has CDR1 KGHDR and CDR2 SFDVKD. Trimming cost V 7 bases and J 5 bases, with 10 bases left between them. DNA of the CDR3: TGTGCCACCAGGGGGACTCGGACCGGGGAGCTGTTTTTT. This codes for CATRGTRTGELFF.

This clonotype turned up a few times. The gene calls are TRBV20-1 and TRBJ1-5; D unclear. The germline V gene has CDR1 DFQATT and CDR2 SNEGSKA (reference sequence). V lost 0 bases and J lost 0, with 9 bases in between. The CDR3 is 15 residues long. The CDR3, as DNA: TGCAGTGCTAGAGACAGCACCTATAGCAATCAGCCCCAGCATTTT. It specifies CSARDSTYSNQPQHF.

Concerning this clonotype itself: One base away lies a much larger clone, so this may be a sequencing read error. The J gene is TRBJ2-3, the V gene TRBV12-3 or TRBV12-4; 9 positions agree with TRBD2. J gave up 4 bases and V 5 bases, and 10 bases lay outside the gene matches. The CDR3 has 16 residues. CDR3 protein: CASSPLSGSGADTQYF. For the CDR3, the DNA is TGTGCCAGCAGTCCTCTTAGCGGGAGTGGTGCAGATACGCAGTATTTT.

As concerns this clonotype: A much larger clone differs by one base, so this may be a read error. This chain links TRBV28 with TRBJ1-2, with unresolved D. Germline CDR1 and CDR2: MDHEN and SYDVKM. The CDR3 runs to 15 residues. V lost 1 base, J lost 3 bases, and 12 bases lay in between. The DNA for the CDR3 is TGTGCCAGCAGTTTATCAACGGGGAGCTACTATGGCTACACCTTC. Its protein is CASSLSTGSYYGYTF.

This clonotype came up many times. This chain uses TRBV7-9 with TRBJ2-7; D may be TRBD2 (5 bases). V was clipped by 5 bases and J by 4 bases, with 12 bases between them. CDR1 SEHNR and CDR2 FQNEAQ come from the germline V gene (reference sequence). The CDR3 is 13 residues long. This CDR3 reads CASSPAGLYEQYF. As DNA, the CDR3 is TGTGCCAGCAGCCCGGCGGGCCTGTACGAGCAGTACTTC. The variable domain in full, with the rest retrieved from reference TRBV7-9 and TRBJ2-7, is DTGVSQNPRHKITKRGQNVTFRCDPISEHNRLYWYRQTLGQGPEFLTYFQNEAQLEKSRLLSDRFSAERPKGSFSTLEIQRTEQGDSAMYLCASSPAGLYEQYFGPGTRLTVT.

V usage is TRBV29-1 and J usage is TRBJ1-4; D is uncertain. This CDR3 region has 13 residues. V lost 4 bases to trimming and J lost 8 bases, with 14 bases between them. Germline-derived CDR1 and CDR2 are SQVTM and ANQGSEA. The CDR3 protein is CSVVGSIGEKLFF. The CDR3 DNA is TGCAGCGTTGTTGGTAGCATCGGGGAAAAACTGTTTTTT.

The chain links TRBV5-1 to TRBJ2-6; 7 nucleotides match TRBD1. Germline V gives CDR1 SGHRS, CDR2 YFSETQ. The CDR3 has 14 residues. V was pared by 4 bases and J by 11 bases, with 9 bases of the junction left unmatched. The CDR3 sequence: CASSLRTGSDVLTF. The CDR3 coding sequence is TGCGCCAGCAGCCTACGGACAGGTTCTGACGTCCTGACTTTC.

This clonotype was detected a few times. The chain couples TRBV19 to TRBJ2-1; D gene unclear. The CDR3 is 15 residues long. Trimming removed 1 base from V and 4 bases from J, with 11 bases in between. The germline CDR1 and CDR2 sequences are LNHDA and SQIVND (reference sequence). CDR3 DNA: TGTGCCAGTAGTATAGTTGGCGTAGATTACAATGAGCAGTTCTTC. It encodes CASSIVGVDYNEQFF.